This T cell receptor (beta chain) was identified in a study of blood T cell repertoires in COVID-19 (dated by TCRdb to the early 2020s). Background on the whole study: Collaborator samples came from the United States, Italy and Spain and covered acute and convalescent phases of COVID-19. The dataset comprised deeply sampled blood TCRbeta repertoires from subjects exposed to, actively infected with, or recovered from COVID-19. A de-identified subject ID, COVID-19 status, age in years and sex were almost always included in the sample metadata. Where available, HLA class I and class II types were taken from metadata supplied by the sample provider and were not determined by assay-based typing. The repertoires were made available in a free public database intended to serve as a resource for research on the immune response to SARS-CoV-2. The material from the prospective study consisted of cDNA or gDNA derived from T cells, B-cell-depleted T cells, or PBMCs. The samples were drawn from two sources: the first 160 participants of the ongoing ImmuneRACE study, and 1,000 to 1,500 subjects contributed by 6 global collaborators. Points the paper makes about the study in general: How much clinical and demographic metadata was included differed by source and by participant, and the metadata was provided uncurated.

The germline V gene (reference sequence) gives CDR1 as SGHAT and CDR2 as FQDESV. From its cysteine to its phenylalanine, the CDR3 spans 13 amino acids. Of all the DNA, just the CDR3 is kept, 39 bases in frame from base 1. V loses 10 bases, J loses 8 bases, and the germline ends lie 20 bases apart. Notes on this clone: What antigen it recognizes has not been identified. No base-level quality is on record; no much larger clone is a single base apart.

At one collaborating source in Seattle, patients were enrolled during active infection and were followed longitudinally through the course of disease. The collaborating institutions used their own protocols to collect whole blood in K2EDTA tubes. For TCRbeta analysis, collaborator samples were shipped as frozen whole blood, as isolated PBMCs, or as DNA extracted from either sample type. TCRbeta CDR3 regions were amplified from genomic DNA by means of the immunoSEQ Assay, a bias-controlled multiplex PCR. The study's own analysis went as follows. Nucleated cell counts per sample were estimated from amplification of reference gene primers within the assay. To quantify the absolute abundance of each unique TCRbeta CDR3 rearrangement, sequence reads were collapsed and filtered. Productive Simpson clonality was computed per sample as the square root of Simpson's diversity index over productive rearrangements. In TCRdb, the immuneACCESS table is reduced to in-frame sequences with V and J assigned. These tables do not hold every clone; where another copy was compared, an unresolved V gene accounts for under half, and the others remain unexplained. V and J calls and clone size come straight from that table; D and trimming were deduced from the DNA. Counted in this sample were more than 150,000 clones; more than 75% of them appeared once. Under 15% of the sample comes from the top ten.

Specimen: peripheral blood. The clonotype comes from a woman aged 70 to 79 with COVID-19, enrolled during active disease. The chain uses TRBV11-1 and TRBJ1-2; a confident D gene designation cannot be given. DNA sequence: TGTGCCACCACACCCGCGGTTCACGGAGGCTACACCTTC. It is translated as CATTPAVHGGYTF.